The 20 T cell receptor beta chains in this list originate from one sample, sequenced in a study of blood T cell repertoires in COVID-19. Libraries were prepared by immunoSEQ multiplex PCR; TCRdb keeps only in-frame clonotypes and omits some of them. The data hold just over 300,000 clones, with 75% to 90% observed a single time. The specimen was PBMCs or T cells enriched from blood (not recorded which). These receptors were collected from a man aged 30 to 39 who had recovered from COVID-19.

The genes are TRBV19 and TRBJ1-4, with a weak D call TRBD1 (5 bases). The ends were cut back, 7 bases at V and 4 bases at J, with 16 bases in the middle. CDR1 is LNHDA and CDR2 is SQIVND in the germline V gene (reference sequence). This CDR3 has 15 amino acids. DNA for the CDR3: TGTGCCAGTACCAACATTCGGGGGTTTAATGAAAAACTGTTTTTT. Translating gives CASTNIRGFNEKLFF.

The chain uses TRBV4-3 and TRBJ1-1; 7 bases are shared with TRBD1. V lost 0 bases, J lost 0 bases, and 13 bases stayed unmatched. This CDR3 spans 19 amino acids. Germline assignment: CDR1 LGHNA and CDR2 YSLEER. The chain's CDR3 is CASSQDLVQGPPMNTEAFF. The CDR3 DNA sequence: TGCGCCAGCAGCCAAGATCTAGTACAGGGGCCCCCCATGAACACTGAAGCTTTCTTT.

Only one count was recorded for this clone. The V gene is TRBV3-1 (or the pseudogene TRBV3-2), the J gene TRBJ1-4; no firm D call. The CDR3 contains 15 residues. Trimming took 3 bases from V and 0 from J, leaving 8 bases between them. Germline V gives CDR1 LGHDT, CDR2 YNNKEL (reference sequence). For the CDR3, the DNA is TGTGCCAGCAGCCACAGACAAGCAACTAATGAAAAACTGTTTTTT. This sequence encodes CASSHRQATNEKLFF.

The chain combines TRBV30 with TRBJ2-7; 8 nucleotides align to TRBD1. Germline loops: CDR1 GTSNPN, CDR2 SVGIG (reference sequence). J was trimmed by 6 bases and V by 3 bases; bases with no gene match: 4. The CDR3 is made up of 12 amino acids. CDR3 nucleotide sequence: TGTGCCTGGAGGCAGGGGGCGAGCGAGCAGTACTTC. This gives the protein CAWRQGASEQYF.

The chain has TRBV27 and TRBJ2-3; 7 bases align to TRBD2. The germline V gene encodes CDR1 MNHEY and CDR2 SMNVEV (reference sequence). Germline trimming cut 6 bases from V and 4 bases from J; bases unmatched to any gene: 10. This CDR3 comprises 15 residues. The CDR3 DNA reads TGTGCCAGCAGCTCTTATATTGCGGGGGCAGATACGCAGTATTTT. As protein: CASSSYIAGADTQYF.

The rearrangement links TRBV3-1 (or the pseudogene TRBV3-2) to TRBJ2-1; TRBD1 matches at 7 bases. Losses at the gene ends were 5 bases for V and 2 bases for J; bases not matched to a gene: 6. The CDR3 has 15 amino acids. Germline-derived CDR1 and CDR2 are LGHDT and YNNKEL (reference sequence). The CDR3 sequence is CASSTDRDPYNEQFF. As DNA, the CDR3 is TGTGCCAGCAGCACAGACAGGGACCCCTACAATGAGCAGTTCTTC.

The V and J genes are TRBV19 and TRBJ2-3, with unresolved D. The germline V and J ends were trimmed by 2 bases and 0 bases, with 12 bases remaining between them. CDR3 size: 16 residues. From germline, CDR1 is LNHDA and CDR2 SQIVND (reference sequence). The CDR3 loop reads CASSIRSESSTDTQYF. The CDR3 DNA reads TGTGCCAGTAGTATACGGAGCGAGTCTAGCACAGATACGCAGTATTTT.

This clone was detected only once. The chain employs TRBV10-3 and TRBJ1-1; TRBD1 aligns across 9 bases. This CDR3 is built from 14 residues. Germline V gene lookup returns CDR1 ENHRY and CDR2 SYGVKD. V lost 6 bases to trimming and J lost 1 base; unmatched junction nucleotides: 3. CDR3 bases: TGTGCCATCAGAACGGACAGGGGGAACACTGAAGCTTTCTTT. Amino acid sequence: CAIRTDRGNTEAFF.

This chain joins TRBV7-9 and TRBJ2-7, with TRBD1 as a possible D gene (5 bases). Germline CDR1 SEHNR, CDR2 FQNEAQ (reference sequence). Trimming cost V 1 base and J 6 bases, with 13 bases left between them. This CDR3 contains 14 residues. The CDR3 spells CASSLGTGIGEQYF. The CDR3 region has the DNA TGTGCCAGCAGCTTAGGAACAGGAATTGGCGAGCAGTACTTC. The full variable domain, with the rest looked up from reference TRBV7-9 and TRBJ2-7, is DTGVSQNPRHKITKRGQNVTFRCDPISEHNRLYWYRQTLGQGPEFLTYFQNEAQLEKSRLLSDRFSAERPKGSFSTLEIQRTEQGDSAMYLCASSLGTGIGEQYFGPGTRLTVT.

The gene calls are TRBV6-5 and TRBJ1-1, with a tentative D call TRBD1 (6 bases). This CDR3 is 16 amino acids long. V lost 4 bases to trimming and J lost 1 base, with 16 bases between them. Germline CDR1 is MNHEY and CDR2 is SVGAGI. CDR3 sequence reads: CASSFRYREKNTEAFF. For the CDR3, the DNA is TGTGCCAGCAGTTTTCGATACAGGGAGAAGAACACTGAAGCTTTCTTT.

This CDR3 is CASSYRETYGYTF. The CDR3 DNA follows: TGTGCCAGCAGCTACAGGGAAACCTATGGCTACACCTTC. The chain joins TRBV12-3 or TRBV12-4 to TRBJ1-2; TRBD1 might be the D (6 bases). The CDR3 is 13 amino acids. The V gene lost 6 bases and the J gene lost 4 bases, with 12 bases spanning the gap.

This chain connects TRBV5-6 to TRBJ2-7, with D maybe TRBD1 (5 bases). The CDR3 is 13 amino acids. Deletions cut 6 bases from V and 6 bases from J, with 16 bases between. Germline V lookup: CDR1 SGHDT, CDR2 YYEEEE. The CDR3: CASNSFQGAEQYF. The CDR3 DNA reads TGTGCCAGCAACTCCTTCCAAGGGGCCGAGCAGTACTTC.

This chain uses TRBV27 with TRBJ1-2; tentatively, D is TRBD1 (6 bases). V was trimmed by 7 bases and J by 5 bases, leaving 17 bases between them. The germline V gene encodes CDR1 MNHEY and CDR2 SMNVEV (reference sequence). The CDR3 is made up of 14 amino acids. In DNA form, the CDR3 reads TGTGCCAGCAAATTTCCCGGCAGGGGATATGGCTACACCTTC. Protein product: CASKFPGRGYGYTF.

This chain joins TRBV2 and TRBJ1-3, with D possibly TRBD1 on 5 matching bases. The length of the CDR3 is 14 residues. In germline, CDR1 is SNHLY, CDR2 FYNNEI. V was shortened by 11 bases and J by 0 bases, with 14 bases between the two germline ends. DNA of the CDR3: TGTGCCGGGTGGGACGGGAGCTCTGGAAACACCATATATTTT. Protein sequence: CAGWDGSSGNTIYF.

The genes are TRBV18 and TRBJ1-3; D perhaps matches TRBD1 (5 bases). Germline assignment: CDR1 KGHSH and CDR2 LQKENI. CDR3 length: 16 residues. V lost 3 bases and J 1 base, leaving 13 bases between the germline ends. The CDR3 coding sequence is TGTGCCAGCTCACCGTCCAGGGTCGGGTCTGGAAACACCATATATTTT. Translating gives CASSPSRVGSGNTIYF.

This chain joins TRBV2 and TRBJ1-1, with D uncertain. The CDR3 contains 13 residues. Germline CDR1 is SNHLY and CDR2 is FYNNEI. Deletions cut 8 bases from V and 0 bases from J, with 10 bases between. CDR3 protein: CASGRTLNTEAFF. CDR3 DNA sequence: TGTGCCAGCGGCAGAACCTTGAACACTGAAGCTTTCTTT.

This chain links TRBV20-1 with TRBJ2-2, with a possible D match to TRBD2 (6 bases). V was cut by 3 bases and J by 3 bases, with 17 bases left in between. CDR3 length: 16 residues. Germline V gene lookup returns CDR1 DFQATT and CDR2 SNEGSKA (reference sequence). The CDR3 sequence: CSASKPEGMDTGELFF. In DNA form, the CDR3 reads TGCAGTGCTAGTAAGCCGGAGGGCATGGACACCGGGGAGCTGTTTTTT.

The CDR3 DNA follows: TGTGCCACCCTCCCCGCCAGGGCAGATAACTATGGCTACACCTTC. Translated: CATLPARADNYGYTF. This chain connects TRBV24-1 to TRBJ1-2, with D possibly matching TRBD1 (5 bases). V dropped 9 bases and J dropped 1 base, with 17 bases sitting between them. This CDR3 comprises 15 residues. Germline lookup yields CDR1 KGHDR and CDR2 SFDVKD.

This clone was detected only a few times. J is TRBJ2-7 and V is TRBV5-8; D may be TRBD1 (6 bases). V was pared by 7 bases and J by 0 bases, with 14 bases between. The germline V gene has CDR1 SGHTS and CDR2 YDEGEE. This CDR3 spans 14 amino acids. CDR3 sequence reads: CASHERTVSYEQYF. The DNA for the CDR3 is TGTGCCAGCCACGAACGGACAGTCTCCTACGAGCAGTACTTC.

The J gene is TRBJ1-2, the V gene TRBV4-1; 7 positions match TRBD1. V shed 2 bases, J shed 8 bases, and the junction held 8 bases outside the gene matches. Germline V lookup: CDR1 MGHRA, CDR2 YSYEKL. The CDR3 sequence is 14 residues long. CDR3 protein: CASSQLTGPGGYTF. In DNA, the CDR3 is TGCGCCAGCAGCCAACTGACAGGGCCAGGAGGCTACACCTTC.